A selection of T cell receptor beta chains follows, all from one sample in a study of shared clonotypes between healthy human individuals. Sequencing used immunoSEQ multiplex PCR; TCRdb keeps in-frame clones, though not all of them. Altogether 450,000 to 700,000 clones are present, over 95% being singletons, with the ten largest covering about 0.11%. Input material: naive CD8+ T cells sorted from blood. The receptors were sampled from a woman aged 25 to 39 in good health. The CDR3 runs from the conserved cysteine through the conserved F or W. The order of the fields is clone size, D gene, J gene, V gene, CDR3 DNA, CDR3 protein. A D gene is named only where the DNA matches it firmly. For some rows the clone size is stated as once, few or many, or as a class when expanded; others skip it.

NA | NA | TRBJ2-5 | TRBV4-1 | TGCGCCAGCAGCCAAGACCTAAGGGGACTCGGCCTGAGCGAGACCCAGTACTTC | CASSQDLRGLGLSETQYF
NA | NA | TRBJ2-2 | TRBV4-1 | TGCGCCAGCAGCCAAGGTCCTGGCACCGGGGAGCTGTTTTTT | CASSQGPGTGELFF
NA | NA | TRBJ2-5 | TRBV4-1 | TGCGCCAGCACCGAACGCTGGCAGATCCAAGAGACCCAGTACTTC | CASTERWQIQETQYF
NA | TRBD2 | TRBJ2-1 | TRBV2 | TGTGCCAGCAGTGTAGCGGGAGCTTGGTTCGATGAGCAGTTCTTC | CASSVAGAWFDEQFF
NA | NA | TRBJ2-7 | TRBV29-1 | TGCAGCGTTGTCAGGGGAGGTCACGAGCAGTACTTC | CSVVRGGHEQYF
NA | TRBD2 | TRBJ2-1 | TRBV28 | TGTGCCAGCAGTTTTACTAGCGGGTACAATGAGCAGTTCTTC | CASSFTSGYNEQFF
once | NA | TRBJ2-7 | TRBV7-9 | TGTGCCAGCACCATTACTTGGGGACGGAACTCCTACGAGCAGTACTTC | CASTITWGRNSYEQYF
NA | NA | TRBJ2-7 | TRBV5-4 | TGTGCCAGCAGCTTGGCCGGTACTACCTACGAGCAGTACTTC | CASSLAGTTYEQYF
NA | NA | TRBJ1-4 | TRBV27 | TGTGCCAGCAGTTGGGGCCGCGCTAATGAAAAACTGTTTTTT | CASSWGRANEKLFF
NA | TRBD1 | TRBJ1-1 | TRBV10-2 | TGCGCCAGCAGGGAAACAGGGGGCACTGAAGCTTTCTTT | CASRETGGTEAFF
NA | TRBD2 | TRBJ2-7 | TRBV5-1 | TGCGCCAGCAGCCCCCGGGGGGGGGCCAAAGGATGGAGCTCCTACGAGCAGTACTTC | CASSPRGGAKGWSSYEQYF
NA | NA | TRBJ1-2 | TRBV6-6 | TGTGCCAGCAGTCCAGACAATCCCTATGGCTACACCTTC | CASSPDNPYGYTF
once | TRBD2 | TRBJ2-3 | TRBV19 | TGTGCCAGTAGTATAGTTTCTAGCGGCAGCACAGATACGCAGTATTTT | CASSIVSSGSTDTQYF
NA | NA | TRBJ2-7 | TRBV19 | TGTGCCAGTAGTATAGTTATAGGCCACTACGAGCAGTACTTC | CASSIVIGHYEQYF
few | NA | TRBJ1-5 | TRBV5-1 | TGCGCCAGTCTAGCCTCCGGGACACATAGCAATCAGCCCCAGCATTTT | CASLASGTHSNQPQHF
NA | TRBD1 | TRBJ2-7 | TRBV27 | TGTGCCAGCAGTGGGACAGGGAATCTTAACAACGAGCAGTACTTC | CASSGTGNLNNEQYF
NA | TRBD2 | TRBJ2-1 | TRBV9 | TGTGCCAGCAGCAAGTCGTGGGGGACTAGCGGGAACCGCGAGCAGTTCTTC | CASSKSWGTSGNREQFF
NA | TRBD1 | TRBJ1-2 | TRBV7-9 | TGTGCCAGCAGCTTAGGGTTGACAGGGAATGGCTACACCTTC | CASSLGLTGNGYTF
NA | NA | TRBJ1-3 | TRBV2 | TGTGCCAGCAGTCTCCTGAGTCCTGGAAACACCATATATTTT | CASSLLSPGNTIYF
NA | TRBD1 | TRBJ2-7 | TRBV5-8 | TGTGCCAGCAGCTTGTTCGGACAGGCGATCCCAATTAACTACGAGCAGTACTTC | CASSLFGQAIPINYEQYF
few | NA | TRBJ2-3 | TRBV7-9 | TGTGCCAGCAGCTTAGGTACAGATACGCAGTATTTT | CASSLGTDTQYF
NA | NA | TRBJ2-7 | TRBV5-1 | TGCGCCAGCAGCTTGGCTCCCTACGAGCAGTACTTC | CASSLAPYEQYF
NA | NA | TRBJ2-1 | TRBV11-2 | TGTGCCAGCAGCTCCCCCGGGACAACATACAATGAGCAGTTCTTC | CASSSPGTTYNEQFF
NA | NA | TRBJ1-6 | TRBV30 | TGTGCCACGCCGTCGGTGGGGGGCGTTAAGAATTCACCCCTCCACTTT | CATPSVGGVKNSPLHF
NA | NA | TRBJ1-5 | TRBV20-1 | TGCAGTTCCGTTGGTCAGCCCCAGCATTTT | CSSVGQPQHF
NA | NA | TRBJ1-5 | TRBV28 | TGTGCCAGCAGTTTTGCCAGCCTTAGCAATCAGCCCCAGCATTTT | CASSFASLSNQPQHF
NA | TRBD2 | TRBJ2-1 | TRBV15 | TGTGCCACCAGCACCCCCGAGGGTATGACTAGCGGGAGGATCAATGAGCAGTTCTTC | CATSTPEGMTSGRINEQFF
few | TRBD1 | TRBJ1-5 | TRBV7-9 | TGTGCCAGCAGCCCGGACAGGGACAATCAGCCCCAGCATTTT | CASSPDRDNQPQHF
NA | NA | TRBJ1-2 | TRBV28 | TGTGCCAGCAGTTTGAATACTAACAGGGCTGGCTACACCTTC | CASSLNTNRAGYTF
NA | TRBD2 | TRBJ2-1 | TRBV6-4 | TGTGCCAGCAGTGACTCCATAGCGGGAGGGAAGGGCAATGAGCAGTTCTTC | CASSDSIAGGKGNEQFF
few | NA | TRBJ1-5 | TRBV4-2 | TGTGCCAGCAGCCAAGAGGAGACAGCCAATCAGCCCCAGCATTTT | CASSQEETANQPQHF
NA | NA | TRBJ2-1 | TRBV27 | TGTGCCAGCAGTTTATTAGGGTCCAATGAGCAGTTCTTC | CASSLLGSNEQFF
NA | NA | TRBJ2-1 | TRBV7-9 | TGTGCCAGCAGCGACGACCTGGGCCTTTCCTACAATGAGCAGTTCTTC | CASSDDLGLSYNEQFF
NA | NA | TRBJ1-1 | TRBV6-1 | TGTGCCACCACACCAATGAACACTGAAGCTTTCTTT | CATTPMNTEAFF
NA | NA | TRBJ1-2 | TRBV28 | TGTGCCAGCAGTTTATGGGGGGGGGCCATGGACCACCGGGGCTACACCTTC | CASSLWGGAMDHRGYTF
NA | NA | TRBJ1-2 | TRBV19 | TGTGCCCGACCCCCGACCGTTTGTGGGGCCTACTATGGCTACACCTTC | CARPPTVCGAYYGYTF
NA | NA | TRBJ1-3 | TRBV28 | TGTGCCAGCAGTCCCAACCTCCGAATCCCTGGAAACACCATATATTTT | CASSPNLRIPGNTIYF
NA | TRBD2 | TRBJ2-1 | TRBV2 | TGTGCCAGCAGTGAATCAGTCCGTGGACTAGCGGGAGAGAATGAGCAGTTCTTC | CASSESVRGLAGENEQFF
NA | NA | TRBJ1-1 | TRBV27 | TGTGCCAGCAGTTTGACCCCATGGCAGAGATTCATGAACACTGAAGCTTTCTTT | CASSLTPWQRFMNTEAFF
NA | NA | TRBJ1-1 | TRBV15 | TGTGCCACCAGCAGTCAGAGGGGAGGTGAAGCTTTCTTT | CATSSQRGGEAFF
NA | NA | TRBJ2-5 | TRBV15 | TGTGCCACCAGCCCCCCCCTTCAGACAGACGCGAAAGAGACCCAGTACTTC | CATSPPLQTDAKETQYF
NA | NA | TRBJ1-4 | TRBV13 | TGTGCCAGCAGAACGGGGGGTAGTGAAAAACTGTTTTTT | CASRTGGSEKLFF
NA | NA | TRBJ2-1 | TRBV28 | TGTGCCAGCAGCCAGGGTCCGGGATGGAATGAGCAGTTCTTC | CASSQGPGWNEQFF
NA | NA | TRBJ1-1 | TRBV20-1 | TGCAGTGCCGAACAGAACACTGAAGCTTTCTTT | CSAEQNTEAFF
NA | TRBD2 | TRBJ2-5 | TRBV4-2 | TGTGCCAGCAGCCAAGGGACTAGCGCCGCCCGGGAGACCCAGTACTTC | CASSQGTSAARETQYF
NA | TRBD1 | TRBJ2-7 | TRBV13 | TGTGCCAGCAGCTACCTTCGACAGGGGGCCTACGAGCAGTACTTC | CASSYLRQGAYEQYF
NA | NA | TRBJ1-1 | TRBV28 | TGTGCCAGCAGTCCGGTCCTTAACACTGAAGCTTTCTTT | CASSPVLNTEAFF
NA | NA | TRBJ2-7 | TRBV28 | TGTGCCAGCAGTTTAGGCAGGACCCATCTTTACGAGCAGTACTTC | CASSLGRTHLYEQYF